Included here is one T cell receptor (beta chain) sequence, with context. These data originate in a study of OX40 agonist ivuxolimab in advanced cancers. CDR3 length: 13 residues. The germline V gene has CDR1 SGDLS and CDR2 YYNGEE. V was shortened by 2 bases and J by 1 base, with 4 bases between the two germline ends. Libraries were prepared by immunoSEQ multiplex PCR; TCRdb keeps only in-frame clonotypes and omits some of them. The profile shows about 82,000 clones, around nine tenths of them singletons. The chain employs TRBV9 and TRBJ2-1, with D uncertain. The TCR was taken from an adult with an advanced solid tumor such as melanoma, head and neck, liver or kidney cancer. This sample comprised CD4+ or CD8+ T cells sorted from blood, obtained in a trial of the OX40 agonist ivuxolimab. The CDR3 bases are TGTGCCAGCAGCGTCGGTTCCTACAATGAGCAGTTCTTC. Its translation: CASSVGSYNEQFF.